What follows describes a single T cell receptor beta chain. Molecular barcoding with unique molecular identifiers was used for the TCRbeta library. TCRdb reprocessed the PCR reads with MiXCR, giving one entry per CDR3 protein. The sample gives about 610,000 distinct CDR3 sequences, about 11% of which show up once; less than 5% is in the top ten. This entry comes from a study of T-cell reconstitution after alpha-beta-depleted transplantation in children. The CDR3 has 16 residues. V was pared by 5 bases and J by 4 bases, with 18 bases between. From germline, CDR1 is MNHEY and CDR2 SVGEGT. The chain uses TRBV6-2 or TRBV6-3 and TRBJ2-1, with D possibly matching TRBD2 (7 bases). The origin of this receptor is a human donor who donated a stem cell graft to a child with acute myeloid leukemia. This material consisted of PBMCs from the stem cell graft donor, taken from the stem cell graft. The CDR3 DNA is TGTGCCAGCAGTCTCTTGGGGGGGGCGAGGTACAATGAGCAGTTCTTC. Encoded protein: CASSLLGGARYNEQFF.